This TCR beta chain was sequenced for a study of Ad26.COV2.S vaccination and SARS-CoV-2 variants. In the case of this clone: Antigen unknown. This specimen includes other DNA sequences encoding the same CDR3.

The treatment here: some 20 received Ad26.COV2.S at low or high dose, single or two shots; roughly five received placebo; per-sample allocation not given. Sampling occurred on day 63 after the first vaccine or placebo injection. This table comes from immunoSEQ multiplex PCR, and its TCRdb copy is limited to in-frame clones, with some not included. This sample has hundreds of thousands of clones, with around 87% found just once. The study, taken as a whole, reports: Spike-specific CD8+ and CD4+ T cell responses reportedly showed substantial breadth after vaccination.

There are 13 residues in the CDR3. Germline V gene sequence: CDR1 SGHAT, CDR2 FQNNGV. Trimming removed 3 bases at V and 2 bases at J, with 7 bases between. The chain employs TRBV11-2 and TRBJ1-1; D call uncertain. The sample in question was peripheral blood, obtained in a trial of Ad26.COV2.S vaccine versus placebo. The clonotype originates from a person between 18 and 60 years old who received the Ad26.COV2.S COVID-19 vaccine or a placebo. CDR3 nucleotide sequence: TGTGCCAGCAGCTTGGCAGGCAACACTGAAGCTTTCTTT. It is translated as CASSLAGNTEAFF.